This section outlines one T cell receptor (beta chain) sequence together with its context. The repertoire was sequenced with immunoSEQ multiplex PCR; TCRdb's copy has only in-frame clones and lacks some. In the table there are around 21,000 clones, 75% of which are singletons. Germline trimming cut 3 bases from V and 8 bases from J; bases unmatched to any gene: 2. Germline V gives CDR1 SGHNT, CDR2 YENEEA. This CDR3 region has 13 residues. This record comes from a study of STAT5B mutations in CD4+ large granular lymphocyte leukemia. Sequences were obtained from CD4+ T cells from blood buffy coats. This chain connects TRBV11-3 to TRBJ1-4, with TRBD1 identical over 8 bases. The sequence was obtained from a human donor in good health. As DNA, the CDR3 is TGTGCCAGCAGCTTGGGGACAGGCGAAAAACTGTTTTTT. Translating it yields CASSLGTGEKLFF.